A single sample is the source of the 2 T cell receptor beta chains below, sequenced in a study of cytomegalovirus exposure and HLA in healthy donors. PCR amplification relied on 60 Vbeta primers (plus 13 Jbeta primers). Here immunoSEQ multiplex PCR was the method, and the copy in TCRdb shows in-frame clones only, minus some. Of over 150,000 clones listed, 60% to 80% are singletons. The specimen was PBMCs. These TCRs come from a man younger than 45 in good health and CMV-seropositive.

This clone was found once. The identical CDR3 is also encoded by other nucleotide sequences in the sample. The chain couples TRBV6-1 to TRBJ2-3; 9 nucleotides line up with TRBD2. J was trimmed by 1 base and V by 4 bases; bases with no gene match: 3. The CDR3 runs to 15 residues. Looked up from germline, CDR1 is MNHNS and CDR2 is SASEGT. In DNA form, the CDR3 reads TGTGCCAGCAGTGTGGCTAGCGGGGGCACAGATACGCAGTATTTT. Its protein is CASSVASGGTDTQYF.

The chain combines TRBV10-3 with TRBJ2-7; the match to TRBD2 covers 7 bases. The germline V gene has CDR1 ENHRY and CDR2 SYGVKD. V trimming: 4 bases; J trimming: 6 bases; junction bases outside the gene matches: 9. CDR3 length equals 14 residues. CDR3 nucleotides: TGTGCCATCAGTGCGGGGGGAGGGGTTGGCGAGCAGTACTTC. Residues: CAISAGGGVGEQYF.